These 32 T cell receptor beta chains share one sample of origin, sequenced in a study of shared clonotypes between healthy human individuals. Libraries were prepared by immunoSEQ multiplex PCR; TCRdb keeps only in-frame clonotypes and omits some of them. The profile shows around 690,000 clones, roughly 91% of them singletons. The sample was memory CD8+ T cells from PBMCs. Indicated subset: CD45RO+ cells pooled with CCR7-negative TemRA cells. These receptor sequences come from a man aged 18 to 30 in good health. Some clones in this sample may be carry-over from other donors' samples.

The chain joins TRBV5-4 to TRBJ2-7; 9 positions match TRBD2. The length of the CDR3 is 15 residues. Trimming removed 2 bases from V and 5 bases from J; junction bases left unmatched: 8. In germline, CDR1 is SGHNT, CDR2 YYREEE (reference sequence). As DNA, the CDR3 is TGTGCCAGCAGCTTCTCCGGGACTAGCAGGCACGAGCAGTACTTC. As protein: CASSFSGTSRHEQYF. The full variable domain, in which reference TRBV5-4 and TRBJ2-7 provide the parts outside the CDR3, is ETGVTQSPTHLIKTRGQQVTLRCSSQSGHNTVSWYQQALGQGPQFIFQYYREEENGRGNFPPRFSGLQFPNYSSELNVNALELDDSALYLCASSFSGTSRHEQYFGPGTRLTVT.

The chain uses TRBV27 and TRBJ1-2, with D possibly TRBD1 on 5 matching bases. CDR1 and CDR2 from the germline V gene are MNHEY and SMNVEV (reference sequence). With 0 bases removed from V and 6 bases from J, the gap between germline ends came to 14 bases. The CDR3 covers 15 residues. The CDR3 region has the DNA TGTGCCAGCAGTTTATCGAATACGGGGCGAAATGGCTACACCTTC. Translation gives CASSLSNTGRNGYTF.

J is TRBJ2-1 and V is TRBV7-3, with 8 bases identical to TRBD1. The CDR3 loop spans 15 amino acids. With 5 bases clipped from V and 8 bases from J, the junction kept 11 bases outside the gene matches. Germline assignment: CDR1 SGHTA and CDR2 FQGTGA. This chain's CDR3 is CASSLSPQGAYEQFF. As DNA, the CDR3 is TGTGCCAGCAGCCTTAGTCCGCAGGGGGCTTATGAGCAGTTCTTC. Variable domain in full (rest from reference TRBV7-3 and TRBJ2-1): GAGVSQTPSNKVTEKGKYVELRCDPISGHTALYWYRQSLGQGPEFLIYFQGTGAADDSGLPNDRFFAVRPEGSVSTLKIQRTERGDSAVYLCASSLSPQGAYEQFFGPGTRLTVL.

CDR3 residues: CSVRLGENTGELFF. The CDR3 DNA reads TGCAGCGTCCGCCTGGGGGAGAACACCGGGGAGCTGTTTTTT. V is TRBV29-1 and J is TRBJ2-2; perhaps D is TRBD1 or TRBD2 (5 bases each). Germline V CDR1 and CDR2: SQVTM, ANQGSEA. CDR3 length: 14 amino acids. V shed 6 bases and J shed 1 base, with 12 bases lying between them.

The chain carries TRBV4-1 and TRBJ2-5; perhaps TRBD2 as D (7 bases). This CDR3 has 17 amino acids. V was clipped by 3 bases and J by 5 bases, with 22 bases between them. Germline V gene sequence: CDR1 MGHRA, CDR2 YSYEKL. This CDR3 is CASSQVTVGGAMETQYF. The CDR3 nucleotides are TGCGCCAGCAGCCAGGTGACCGTGGGGGGGGCCATGGAGACCCAGTACTTC.

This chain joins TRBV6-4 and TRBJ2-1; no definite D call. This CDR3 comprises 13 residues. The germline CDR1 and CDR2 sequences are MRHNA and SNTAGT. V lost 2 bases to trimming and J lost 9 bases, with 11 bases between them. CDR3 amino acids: CASSDRFKGEQFF. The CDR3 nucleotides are TGTGCCAGCAGTGACAGGTTTAAGGGTGAGCAGTTCTTC.

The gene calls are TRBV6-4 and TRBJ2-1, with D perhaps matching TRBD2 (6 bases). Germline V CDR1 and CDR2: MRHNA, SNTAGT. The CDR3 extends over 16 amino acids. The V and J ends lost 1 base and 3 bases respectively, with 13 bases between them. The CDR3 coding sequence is TGTGCCAGCAGTGACTGGTACGGGAGCCGCTACAATGAGCAGTTCTTC. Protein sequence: CASSDWYGSRYNEQFF.

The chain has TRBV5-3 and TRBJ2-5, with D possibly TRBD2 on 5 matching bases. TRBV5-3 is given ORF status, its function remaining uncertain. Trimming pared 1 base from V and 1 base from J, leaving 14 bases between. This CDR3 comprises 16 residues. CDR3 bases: TGTGCCAGAAGCTTGTGTGCGGACTCAAGCCAAGAGACCCAGTACTTC. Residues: CARSLCADSSQETQYF.

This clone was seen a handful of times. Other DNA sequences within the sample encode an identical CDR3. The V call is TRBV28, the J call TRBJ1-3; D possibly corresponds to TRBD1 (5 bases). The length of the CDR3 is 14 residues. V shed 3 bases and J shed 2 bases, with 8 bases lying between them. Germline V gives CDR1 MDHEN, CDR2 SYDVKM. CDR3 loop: CASSFVGPGNTIYF. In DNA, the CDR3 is TGTGCCAGCAGTTTCGTGGGACCTGGAAACACCATATATTTT.

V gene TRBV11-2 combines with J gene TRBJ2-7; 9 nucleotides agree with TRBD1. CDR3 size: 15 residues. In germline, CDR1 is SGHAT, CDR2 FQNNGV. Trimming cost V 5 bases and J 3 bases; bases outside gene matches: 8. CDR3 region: CASSPPGQGLYEQYF. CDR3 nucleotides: TGTGCCAGCAGCCCACCGGGACAGGGCCTCTACGAGCAGTACTTC.

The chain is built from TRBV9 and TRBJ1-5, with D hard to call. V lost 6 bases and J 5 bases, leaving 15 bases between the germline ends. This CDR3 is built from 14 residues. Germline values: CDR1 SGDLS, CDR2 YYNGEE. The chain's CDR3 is CASTPGGSDQPQHF. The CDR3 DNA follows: TGTGCCAGCACCCCGGGAGGCTCGGATCAGCCCCAGCATTTT.

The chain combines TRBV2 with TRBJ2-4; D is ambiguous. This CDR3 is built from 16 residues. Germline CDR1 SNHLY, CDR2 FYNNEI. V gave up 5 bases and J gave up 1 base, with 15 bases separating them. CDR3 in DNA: TGTGCCAGCAGTCCCCAAAAACAGTGGGCCAAAAACATTCAGTACTTC. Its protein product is CASSPQKQWAKNIQYF. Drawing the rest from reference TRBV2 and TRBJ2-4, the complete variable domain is EPEVTQTPSHQVTQMGQEVILRCVPISNHLYFYWYRQILGQKVEFLVSFYNNEISEKSEIFDDQFSVERPDGSNFTLKIRSTKLEDSAMYFCASSPQKQWAKNIQYFGAGTRLSVL.

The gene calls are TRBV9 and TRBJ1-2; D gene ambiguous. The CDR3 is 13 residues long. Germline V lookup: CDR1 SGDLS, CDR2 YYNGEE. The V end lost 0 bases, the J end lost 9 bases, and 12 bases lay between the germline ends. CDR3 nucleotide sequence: TGTGCCAGCAGCGTAGGCGGGTTAAGGAGCTACACCTTC. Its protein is CASSVGGLRSYTF.

The CDR3 DNA sequence: TGTGCCATCAGTGAGTCAAACAGCCCTGAGCAGTTCTTC. This gives the protein CAISESNSPEQFF. The chain carries TRBV10-3 and TRBJ2-1; D is unresolved. Germline V gene data show CDR1 as ENHRY and CDR2 as SYGVKD. The CDR3 is 13 amino acids. V dropped 0 bases and J dropped 9 bases, with 9 bases sitting between them.

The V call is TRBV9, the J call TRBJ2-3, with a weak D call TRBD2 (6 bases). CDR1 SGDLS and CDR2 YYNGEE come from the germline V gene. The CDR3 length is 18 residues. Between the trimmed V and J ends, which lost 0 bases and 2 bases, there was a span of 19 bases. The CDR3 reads CASSVEGRDQPYTDTQYF. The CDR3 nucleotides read TGTGCCAGCAGCGTAGAAGGGCGGGACCAGCCCTACACAGATACGCAGTATTTT. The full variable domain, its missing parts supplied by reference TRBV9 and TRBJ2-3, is DSGVTQTPKHLITATGQRVTLRCSPRSGDLSVYWYQQSLDQGLQFLIQYYNGEERAKGNILERFSAQQFPDLHSELNLSSLELGDSALYFCASSVEGRDQPYTDTQYFGPGTRLTVL.

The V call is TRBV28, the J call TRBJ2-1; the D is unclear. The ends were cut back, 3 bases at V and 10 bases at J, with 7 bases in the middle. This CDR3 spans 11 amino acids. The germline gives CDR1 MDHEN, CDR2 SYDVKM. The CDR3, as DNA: TGTGCCAGCAGTTTTGTGTCAGAGCAGTTCTTC. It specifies CASSFVSEQFF.

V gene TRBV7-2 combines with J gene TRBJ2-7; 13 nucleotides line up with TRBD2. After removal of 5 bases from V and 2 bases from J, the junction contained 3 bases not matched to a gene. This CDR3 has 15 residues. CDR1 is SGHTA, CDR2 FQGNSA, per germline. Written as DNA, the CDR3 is TGTGCCAGCAGCCCACTAGCGGGAGGGACCTACGAGCAGTACTTC. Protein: CASSPLAGGTYEQYF.

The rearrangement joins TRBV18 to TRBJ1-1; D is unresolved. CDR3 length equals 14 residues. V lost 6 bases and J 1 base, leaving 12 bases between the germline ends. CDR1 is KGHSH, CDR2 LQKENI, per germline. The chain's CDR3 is CASSPTPGNTEAFF. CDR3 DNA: TGTGCCAGCTCCCCTACTCCTGGGAACACTGAAGCTTTCTTT.

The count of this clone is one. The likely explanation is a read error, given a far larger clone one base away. The CDR3 sequence: CASSLRDSYEQYF. As DNA, the CDR3 is TGTGCCAGCAGCTTACGGGACTCCTACGAGCAGTACTTC. The V and J genes are TRBV7-8 and TRBJ2-7; possible D gene TRBD2, 5 bases. The CDR3 sequence is 13 residues long. Germline V CDR1 and CDR2: SGHVS, FQNEAQ. V lost 2 bases and J 0 bases, leaving 5 bases between the germline ends.

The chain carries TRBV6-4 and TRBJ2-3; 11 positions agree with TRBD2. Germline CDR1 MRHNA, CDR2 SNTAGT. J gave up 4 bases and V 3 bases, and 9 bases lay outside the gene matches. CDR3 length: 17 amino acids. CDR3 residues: CASSEVRLAGGSDTQYF. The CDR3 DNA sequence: TGTGCCAGCAGTGAGGTTCGGTTAGCGGGAGGGTCAGATACGCAGTATTTT.

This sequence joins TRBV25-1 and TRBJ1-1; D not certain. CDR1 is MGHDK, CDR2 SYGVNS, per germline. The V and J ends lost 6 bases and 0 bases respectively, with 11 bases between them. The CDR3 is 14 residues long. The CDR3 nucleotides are TGTGCCAGCAGACCCGCAGGAATGAACACTGAAGCTTTCTTT. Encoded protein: CASRPAGMNTEAFF. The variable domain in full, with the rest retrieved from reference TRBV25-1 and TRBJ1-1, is EADIYQTPRYLVIGTGKKITLECSQTMGHDKMYWYQQDPGMELHLIHYSYGVNSTEKGDLSSESTVSRIRTEHFPLTLESARPSHTSQYLCASRPAGMNTEAFFGQGTRLTVV.

The CDR3 is CASSLLGSFPHEQYF. The CDR3 DNA reads TGTGCCAGCAGCTTATTAGGATCTTTCCCCCACGAGCAGTACTTC. The chain combines TRBV7-9 with TRBJ2-7; D is unclear. The V end was cut by 2 bases, the J end by 5 bases, with 16 bases between. Looked up from germline, CDR1 is SEHNR and CDR2 is FQNEAQ (reference sequence). This CDR3 contains 15 residues.

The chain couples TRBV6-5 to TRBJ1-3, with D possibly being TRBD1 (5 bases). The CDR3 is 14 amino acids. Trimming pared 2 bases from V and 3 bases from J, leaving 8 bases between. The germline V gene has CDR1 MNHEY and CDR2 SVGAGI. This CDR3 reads CASSYLGVGNTIYF. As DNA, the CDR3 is TGTGCCAGCAGTTACCTGGGGGTTGGAAACACCATATATTTT.

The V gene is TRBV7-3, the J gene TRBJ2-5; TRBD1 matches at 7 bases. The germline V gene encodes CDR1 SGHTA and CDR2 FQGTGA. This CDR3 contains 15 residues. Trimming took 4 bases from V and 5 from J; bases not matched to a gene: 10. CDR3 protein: CASSSDREGWETQYF. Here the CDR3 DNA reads TGTGCCAGCAGCTCAGACAGGGAAGGTTGGGAGACCCAGTACTTC. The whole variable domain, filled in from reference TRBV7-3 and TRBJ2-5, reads GAGVSQTPSNKVTEKGKYVELRCDPISGHTALYWYRQSLGQGPEFLIYFQGTGAADDSGLPNDRFFAVRPEGSVSTLKIQRTERGDSAVYLCASSSDREGWETQYFGPGTRLLVL.

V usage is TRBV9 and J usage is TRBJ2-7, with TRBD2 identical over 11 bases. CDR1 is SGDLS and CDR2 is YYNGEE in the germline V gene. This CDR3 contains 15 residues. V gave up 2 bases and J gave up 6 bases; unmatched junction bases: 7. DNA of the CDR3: TGTGCCAGCAGCGTCGTAGCGGGAGGGGCCTCCGAGCAGTACTTC. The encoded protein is CASSVVAGGASEQYF.

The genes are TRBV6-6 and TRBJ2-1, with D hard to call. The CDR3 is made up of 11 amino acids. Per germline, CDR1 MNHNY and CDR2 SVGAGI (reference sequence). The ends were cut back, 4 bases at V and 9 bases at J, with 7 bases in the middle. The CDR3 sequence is CASSWGIEQFF. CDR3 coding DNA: TGTGCCAGCAGTTGGGGAATTGAGCAGTTCTTC.

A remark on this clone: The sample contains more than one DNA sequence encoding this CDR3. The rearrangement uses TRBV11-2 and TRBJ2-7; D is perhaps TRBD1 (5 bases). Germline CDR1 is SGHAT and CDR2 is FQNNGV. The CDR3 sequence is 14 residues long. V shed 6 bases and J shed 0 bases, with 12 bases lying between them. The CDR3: CASSLAGPSYEQYF. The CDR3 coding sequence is TGTGCCAGCAGTTTGGCAGGGCCCTCCTACGAGCAGTACTTC.

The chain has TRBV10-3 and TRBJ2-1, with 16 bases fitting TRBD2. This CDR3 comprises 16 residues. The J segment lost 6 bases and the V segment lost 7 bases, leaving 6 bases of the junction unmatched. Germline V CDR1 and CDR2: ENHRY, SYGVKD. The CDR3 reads CAIKGTSGRGGNEQFF. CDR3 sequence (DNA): TGTGCCATCAAAGGGACTAGCGGGAGGGGGGGCAATGAGCAGTTCTTC.

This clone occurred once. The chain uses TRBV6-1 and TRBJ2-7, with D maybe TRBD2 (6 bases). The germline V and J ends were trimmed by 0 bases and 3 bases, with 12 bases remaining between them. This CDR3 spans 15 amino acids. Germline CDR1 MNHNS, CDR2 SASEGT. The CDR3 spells CASSEAASESYEQYF. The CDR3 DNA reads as TGTGCCAGCAGTGAAGCGGCTAGCGAGAGCTACGAGCAGTACTTC.

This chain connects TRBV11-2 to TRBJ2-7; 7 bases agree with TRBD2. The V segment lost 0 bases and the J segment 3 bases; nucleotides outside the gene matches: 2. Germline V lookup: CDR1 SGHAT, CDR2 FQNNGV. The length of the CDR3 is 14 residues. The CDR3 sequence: CASSLEREFYEQYF. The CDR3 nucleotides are TGTGCCAGCAGCTTAGAGCGGGAGTTCTACGAGCAGTACTTC. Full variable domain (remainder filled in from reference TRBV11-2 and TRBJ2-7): EAGVAQSPRYKIIEKRQSVAFWCNPISGHATLYWYQQILGQGPKLLIQFQNNGVVDDSQLPKDRFSAERLKGVDSTLKIQPAKLEDSAVYLCASSLEREFYEQYFGPGTRLTVT.

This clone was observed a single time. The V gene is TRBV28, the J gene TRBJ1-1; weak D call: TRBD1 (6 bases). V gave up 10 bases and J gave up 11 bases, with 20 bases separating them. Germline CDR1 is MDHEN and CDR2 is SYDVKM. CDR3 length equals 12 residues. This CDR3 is CATSAGALRAFF. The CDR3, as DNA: TGTGCCACCAGCGCAGGGGCCCTCAGGGCTTTCTTT. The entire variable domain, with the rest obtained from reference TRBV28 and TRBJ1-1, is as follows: DVKVTQSSRYLVKRTGEKVFLECVQDMDHENMFWYRQDPGLGLRLIYFSYDVKMKEKGDIPEGYSVSREKKERFSLILESASTNQTSMYLCATSAGALRAFFGQGTRLTVV.

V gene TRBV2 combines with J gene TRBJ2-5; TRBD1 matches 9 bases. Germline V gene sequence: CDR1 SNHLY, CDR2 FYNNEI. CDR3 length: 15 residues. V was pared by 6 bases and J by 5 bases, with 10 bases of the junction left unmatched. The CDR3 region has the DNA TGTGCCAGCAGGCAAAACAGGGGGCTCGGTGAGACCCAGTACTTC. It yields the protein CASRQNRGLGETQYF. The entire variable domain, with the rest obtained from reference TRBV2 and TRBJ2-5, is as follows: EPEVTQTPSHQVTQMGQEVILRCVPISNHLYFYWYRQILGQKVEFLVSFYNNEISEKSEIFDDQFSVERPDGSNFTLKIRSTKLEDSAMYFCASRQNRGLGETQYFGPGTRLLVL.